What follows are 21 T cell receptor beta chains derived from one specimen sequenced in a study of shared T cell receptors in the human thymus. The table came from immunoSEQ multiplex PCR; TCRdb's copy has only in-frame clones and leaves some out. The sample yields some 760,000 clones, 80% to 90% seen once. The data also belong to a second study, concerning human thymus T cells.

Input material: thymocytes. Every receptor here comes from a girl younger than two with a congenital heart defect.

This clone occurred a few times. The chain employs TRBV9 and TRBJ1-1, with a tentative D call TRBD1 (5 bases). This CDR3 contains 18 residues. The V gene's germline CDR1 is SGDLS and CDR2 YYNGEE. Trimming left V 3 bases short and J 13 bases short, with 34 bases between. CDR3 bases: TGTGCCAGCAGCGCCCCCCGCCCCCGGCGAAGGGGCCCGCACCAGGTTTTCTTT. This gives the protein CASSAPRPRRRGPHQVFF.

The chain couples TRBV25-1 to TRBJ2-1; 7 nucleotides line up with TRBD1. Germline V gives CDR1 MGHDK, CDR2 SYGVNS. There are 16 residues in the CDR3. J gave up 0 bases and V 6 bases, and 8 bases lay outside the gene matches. The CDR3 is CASRDPQGDSYNEQFF. CDR3 nucleotides: TGTGCCAGCAGGGACCCGCAGGGGGACTCCTACAATGAGCAGTTCTTC.

The rearrangement links TRBV7-8 to TRBJ1-6; 9 bases match TRBD1. The CDR3 runs 15 residues. Germline CDR1 reads SGHVS; CDR2 reads FQNEAQ. The V segment lost 2 bases and the J segment 9 bases; nucleotides outside the gene matches: 5. The CDR3 here is CASSLRDREGSPLHF. The DNA for the CDR3 is TGTGCCAGCAGCTTACGGGACAGGGAAGGTTCACCCCTCCACTTT. The whole variable domain, remainder taken from reference TRBV7-8 and TRBJ1-6, is GAGVSQSPRYKVAKRGQDVALRCDPISGHVSLFWYQQALGQGPEFLTYFQNEAQLDKSGLPSDRFFAERPEGSVSTLKIQRTQQEDSAVYLCASSLRDREGSPLHFGNGTRLTVT.

The chain has TRBV5-6 and TRBJ1-1, with 10 bases identical to TRBD1. The ends lost 4 bases at V and 1 base at J; junction bases unmatched: 7. Germline V gives CDR1 SGHDT, CDR2 YYEEEE. The CDR3 consists of 16 residues. CDR3 sequence: CASSLGQGGENTEAFF. CDR3 DNA sequence: TGTGCCAGCAGCCTCGGACAGGGGGGTGAGAACACTGAAGCTTTCTTT. Full variable domain (rest looked up from reference TRBV5-6 and TRBJ1-1): DAGVTQSPTHLIKTRGQQVTLRCSPKSGHDTVSWYQQALGQGPQFIFQYYEEEERQRGNFPDRFSGHQFPNYSSELNVNALLLGDSALYLCASSLGQGGENTEAFFGQGTRLTVV.

This chain uses TRBV18 with TRBJ1-1; no clear D. Germline CDR1 and CDR2: KGHSH and LQKENI. V was clipped by 2 bases and J by 1 base, with 11 bases between them. This CDR3 is 15 amino acids long. CDR3 sequence (DNA): TGTGCCAGCTCACCAACGGCAGGTGAGAACACTGAAGCTTTCTTT. This translates into CASSPTAGENTEAFF.

The chain joins TRBV5-1 to TRBJ1-1; 7 nucleotides agree with TRBD1. Trimming took 4 bases from V and 1 from J; bases not matched to a gene: 16. This CDR3 comprises 18 residues. Per the germline V gene, CDR1 is SGHRS and CDR2 is YFSETQ. The CDR3 spells CASSPGFDREGGNTEAFF. DNA of the CDR3: TGCGCCAGCAGCCCCGGCTTCGACAGGGAAGGGGGGAACACTGAAGCTTTCTTT.

This sequence joins TRBV2 and TRBJ2-7, with D maybe TRBD2 (6 bases). Germline V lookup: CDR1 SNHLY, CDR2 FYNNEI. With 6 bases removed from V and 5 bases from J, the gap between germline ends came to 17 bases. This CDR3 is 14 amino acids long. CDR3 bases: TGTGCCAGCAGCCTTGGGGGGAGTATTAACGAGCAGTACTTC. Translation: CASSLGGSINEQYF.

The chain joins TRBV27 to TRBJ1-2, with D perhaps matching TRBD1 (5 bases). Germline V gene data show CDR1 as MNHEY and CDR2 as SMNVEV (reference sequence). V was cut by 5 bases and J by 3 bases, with 10 bases left in between. The CDR3 has 13 residues. The CDR3 sequence: CASSPDSDYGYTF. The CDR3, as DNA: TGTGCCAGCAGTCCCGACAGTGACTATGGCTACACCTTC.

The rearrangement uses TRBV27 and TRBJ2-7; 7 bases agree with TRBD1. J was trimmed by 5 bases and V by 1 base; bases with no gene match: 11. This CDR3 has 16 amino acids. Germline V gene lookup returns CDR1 MNHEY and CDR2 SMNVEV (reference sequence). The CDR3 DNA reads as TGTGCCAGCAGTTTATACCTGACAGGGCGCGTACACGAGCAGTACTTC. It encodes CASSLYLTGRVHEQYF.

Regarding this clone: The sample contains more than one DNA sequence encoding this CDR3. This sequence joins TRBV9 and TRBJ1-6; D gene unclear. Germline CDR1 reads SGDLS; CDR2 reads YYNGEE. V was shortened by 0 bases and J by 7 bases, with 8 bases between the two germline ends. The CDR3 runs 14 residues. CDR3 protein: CASSVGTANSPLHF. CDR3 nucleotide sequence: TGTGCCAGCAGCGTAGGCACAGCAAATTCACCCCTCCACTTT.

This clone was observed a single time. V and J are TRBV18 and TRBJ2-7, with D possibly matching TRBD1 (6 bases). Trimming shortened V by 2 bases and J by 6 bases, and 20 bases separated the two germline ends. CDR1 is KGHSH and CDR2 is LQKENI in the germline V gene. CDR3 length: 16 amino acids. CDR3 residues: CASSPIGGPLVREQYF. Here the CDR3 DNA reads TGTGCCAGCTCACCAATTGGGGGCCCCCTGGTACGCGAGCAGTACTTC.

This chain joins TRBV2 and TRBJ1-4; 9 nucleotides align to TRBD1. V shed 7 bases, J shed 8 bases, and the junction held 8 bases outside the gene matches. Germline V gene lookup returns CDR1 SNHLY and CDR2 FYNNEI. CDR3 length: 14 amino acids. The CDR3, as DNA: TGTGCCAGCACCCTGACAGGGGGTAAAGAAAAACTGTTTTTT. It is translated as CASTLTGGKEKLFF.

The J gene is TRBJ2-7, the V gene TRBV5-1, with D possibly matching TRBD1 (6 bases). Trimming removed 0 bases at V and 4 bases at J, with 17 bases between. CDR3 length equals 16 residues. The germline CDR1 and CDR2 sequences are SGHRS and YFSETQ. CDR3 sequence: CASSLGTAGSSYEQYF. DNA for the CDR3: TGCGCCAGCAGCTTGGGGACAGCCGGATCCTCTTACGAGCAGTACTTC.

V is TRBV5-6 and J is TRBJ2-7; D is undetermined. The CDR3 has 18 amino acids. Looked up from germline, CDR1 is SGHDT and CDR2 is YYEEEE. With 1 base removed from V and 4 bases from J, the gap between germline ends came to 24 bases. CDR3: CASSLRQRSSTYSYEQYF. For the CDR3, the DNA is TGTGCCAGCAGCTTGAGACAAAGGTCCTCTACTTACTCTTACGAGCAGTACTTC.

The CDR3 here is CASALEGRTGVQPQHF. CDR3 DNA: TGTGCCAGTGCACTCGAGGGCCGGACAGGGGTCCAGCCCCAGCATTTT. The chain links TRBV19 to TRBJ1-5, with TRBD1 identical over 9 bases. The trim removed 8 bases at V and 7 bases at J, leaving 15 bases unmatched. The germline gives CDR1 LNHDA, CDR2 SQIVND (reference sequence). This CDR3 comprises 16 residues.

CDR3 loop: CASSPRRGQGVGNTIYF. CDR3 DNA sequence: TGTGCCAGCAGCCCCCGGAGAGGACAGGGGGTTGGAAACACCATATATTTT. V and J are TRBV5-6 and TRBJ1-3; 10 nucleotides line up with TRBD1. The CDR3 is made up of 17 amino acids. The V gene's germline CDR1 is SGHDT and CDR2 YYEEEE. V was clipped by 4 bases and J by 3 bases; unmatched bases: 10.

The J gene is TRBJ2-3, the V gene TRBV2; 9 bases match TRBD1. Germline CDR1 is SNHLY and CDR2 is FYNNEI. J gave up 3 bases and V 6 bases, and 19 bases lay outside the gene matches. This CDR3 is built from 19 residues. CDR3 DNA: TGTGCCAGCAGAAACTTTAATCGGGGACAGGGCCACCTTACAGATACGCAGTATTTT. Translated: CASRNFNRGQGHLTDTQYF.

The rearrangement joins TRBV27 to TRBJ2-7; a possible D gene is TRBD1 (6 bases). V was clipped by 9 bases and J by 3 bases, with 15 bases between them. The germline CDR1 and CDR2 sequences are MNHEY and SMNVEV (reference sequence). This CDR3 region has 13 residues. The CDR3 is CASRGRGGYEQYF. CDR3 DNA: TGTGCCAGTAGGGGAAGAGGGGGCTACGAGCAGTACTTC.

The chain recombines TRBV4-1 with TRBJ1-1; D gene uncertain. This CDR3 contains 13 residues. V was clipped by 7 bases and J by 1 base, with 10 bases between them. Germline V gene lookup returns CDR1 MGHRA and CDR2 YSYEKL. The DNA for the CDR3 is TGCGCCAGCACCCCCTCAGGGAACACTGAAGCTTTCTTT. It specifies CASTPSGNTEAFF.

This clone was detected only once. Other DNA sequences in the same sample also yield this CDR3. The rearrangement joins TRBV19 to TRBJ1-6, with 7 bases that match TRBD1. Germline V gene lookup returns CDR1 LNHDA and CDR2 SQIVND (reference sequence). There are 15 residues in the CDR3. J was trimmed by 7 bases and V by 7 bases; bases with no gene match: 10. In DNA, the CDR3 is TGTGCCAGTACCCGGGACAGTCCAGGGAATTCACCCCTCCACTTT. This encodes CASTRDSPGNSPLHF.

About this clone: Within the sample, other DNA sequences also encode this same CDR3. The chain uses TRBV6-1 and TRBJ2-7, with 10 bases fitting TRBD1. CDR3 length: 19 amino acids. In germline, CDR1 is MNHNS, CDR2 SASEGT. J gave up 3 bases and V 2 bases, and 16 bases lay outside the gene matches. The CDR3 DNA is TGTGCCAGCAGTGAACGACACGGTGACCGGACAGGGGGGTTCTACGAGCAGTACTTC. Residues: CASSERHGDRTGGFYEQYF.